One sample yielded the 26 T cell receptor beta chains listed below, sequenced in a study of vaccination effects on CD4 cells after COVID-19. Ahead of sequencing, the ViraFEST assay grew antigen-specific CD4+ T cells using viral peptide pools. Culture proceeded for approximately nine days, and CD4+ T cells were then isolated. Vaccination of participants consisted of two doses of either the BNT162b2 or mRNA-1273 vaccine. These receptors' targets are unknown. Only in-frame clones appear in the TCRdb table, and some are missing; sequencing was by immunoSEQ multiplex PCR. The sample lists fewer than 20,000 clones; approximately 80% were seen once. Sequences were derived from CD4+ T cells from PBMCs cultured with HCoV-NL63 spike peptides, sampled after COVID-19 vaccination. The receptor set was obtained from a human donor who received a COVID-19 vaccine.

V usage is TRBV6-2 or TRBV6-3 and J usage is TRBJ1-5; tentatively, D is TRBD1 (5 bases). The length of the CDR3 is 15 residues. CDR1 and CDR2 from the germline V gene are MNHEY and SVGEGT. V gave up 2 bases and J gave up 3 bases, with 11 bases separating them. The CDR3 loop is CASSYGGTVNQPQHF. The CDR3, as DNA: TGTGCCAGCAGTTACGGGGGGACGGTCAATCAGCCCCAGCATTTT.

The rearrangement uses TRBV3-1 (or the pseudogene TRBV3-2) and TRBJ1-5; D is ambiguous. Germline CDR1 is LGHDT and CDR2 is YNNKEL (reference sequence). This CDR3 is 13 amino acids long. V lost 4 bases and J 4 bases, leaving 8 bases between the germline ends. The CDR3 here is CASSPGRNQPQHF. The CDR3 DNA sequence: TGTGCCAGCAGCCCGGGTCGGAATCAGCCCCAGCATTTT.

The chain links TRBV2 to TRBJ1-2; 7 bases fit TRBD1. J lost 5 bases, V lost 6 bases, and 6 bases had no gene match. The CDR3 is 13 amino acids. The germline V gene has CDR1 SNHLY and CDR2 FYNNEI. The CDR3, as DNA: TGTGCCAGCAGGGGGGACAGCGAGTATGGCTACACCTTC. This translates into CASRGDSEYGYTF.

The rearrangement joins TRBV2 to TRBJ1-1, with D perhaps TRBD1 (5 bases). The CDR3 runs to 14 residues. Germline V gene lookup returns CDR1 SNHLY and CDR2 FYNNEI. Trimming removed 4 bases at V and 0 bases at J, with 9 bases between. CDR3 sequence: CASSGGTVNTEAFF. CDR3 DNA: TGTGCCAGCAGTGGGGGGACGGTGAACACTGAAGCTTTCTTT.

This chain uses TRBV3-1 (or the pseudogene TRBV3-2) with TRBJ2-3, with TRBD2 matching 10 bases. This CDR3 has 16 amino acids. The V segment lost 4 bases and the J segment 4 bases; nucleotides outside the gene matches: 8. Germline V gene data show CDR1 as LGHDT and CDR2 as YNNKEL (reference sequence). Here the CDR3 DNA reads TGTGCCAGCAGCCTTCACAGCGGGGGGGTTTCAGATACGCAGTATTTT. It encodes CASSLHSGGVSDTQYF.

There are a few counts of this clone. The chain has TRBV5-5 and TRBJ2-7; D call uncertain. Looked up from germline, CDR1 is SGHKS and CDR2 is YYEKEE (reference sequence). This CDR3 is built from 13 residues. V was trimmed by 3 bases and J by 3 bases, leaving 10 bases between them. DNA for the CDR3: TGTGCCAGCAGCTCGAATCAGAACTACGAGCAGTACTTC. This translates into CASSSNQNYEQYF.

The rearrangement uses TRBV12-3 or TRBV12-4 and TRBJ2-7; D uncertain. CDR3 size: 12 residues. Trimming removed 2 bases from V and 4 bases from J, with 6 bases in between. CDR3 bases: TGTGCCAGCAGTTTATCGCTATACGAGCAGTACTTC. This gives the protein CASSLSLYEQYF.

The chain is built from TRBV28 and TRBJ1-2, with D hard to call. Deletions cut 9 bases from V and 10 bases from J, with 21 bases between. The V gene's germline CDR1 is MDHEN and CDR2 SYDVKM. The CDR3 contains 13 residues. This chain's CDR3 is CASRSSLTHFYTF. CDR3 sequence (DNA): TGTGCCAGTAGATCCAGCCTAACCCATTTCTACACCTTC.

The V gene is TRBV28, the J gene TRBJ2-7; 9 nucleotides agree with TRBD1. The CDR3 has 15 residues. Germline CDR1 is MDHEN and CDR2 is SYDVKM. The J segment lost 4 bases and the V segment lost 5 bases, leaving 9 bases of the junction unmatched. The CDR3 sequence is CASSPSDRGAYEQYF. The CDR3 DNA is TGTGCCAGCAGTCCCTCGGACAGGGGTGCGTACGAGCAGTACTTC.

The V call is TRBV4-1, the J call TRBJ2-7; 9 bases align to TRBD1. The germline gives CDR1 MGHRA, CDR2 YSYEKL. The CDR3 spans 16 residues. V lost 6 bases and J lost 2; bases outside the gene matches: 11. This chain's CDR3 is CASRRDPGQGPYEQYF. The DNA for the CDR3 is TGCGCCAGCAGACGAGACCCGGGACAGGGCCCCTACGAGCAGTACTTC.

The chain couples TRBV2 to TRBJ1-3; TRBD1 might be the D (6 bases). The CDR3 covers 12 residues. The V and J ends lost 7 bases and 4 bases respectively, with 8 bases between them. Germline V CDR1 and CDR2: SNHLY, FYNNEI. CDR3 sequence: CASKGQGNTIYF. CDR3 DNA: TGTGCCAGCAAAGGACAGGGAAACACCATATATTTT.

The chain links TRBV19 to TRBJ1-4; tentatively, D is TRBD1 (5 bases). Between the trimmed V and J ends, which lost 3 bases and 10 bases, there was a span of 12 bases. Germline V gene lookup returns CDR1 LNHDA and CDR2 SQIVND (reference sequence). This CDR3 has 13 amino acids. The DNA for the CDR3 is TGTGCCAGTAGTATGCAGGGCGCAAGAAAACTGTTTTTT. It codes for CASSMQGARKLFF.

This chain connects TRBV19 to TRBJ2-5; TRBD1 is a possible D gene (7 bases). This CDR3 is 14 amino acids long. Germline assignment: CDR1 LNHDA and CDR2 SQIVND (reference sequence). The ends were cut back, 2 bases at V and 4 bases at J, with 11 bases in the middle. The CDR3 DNA follows: TGTGCCAGTAGTATAAGGGGGCGGGGAGAGACCCAGTACTTC. Translating it yields CASSIRGRGETQYF.

The V gene is TRBV25-1, the J gene TRBJ2-2, with 9 bases aligning to TRBD1. CDR1 and CDR2 from the germline V gene are MGHDK and SYGVNS. The CDR3 has 16 amino acids. V dropped 4 bases and J dropped 1; count of bases not matched to a gene: 4. CDR3 sequence: CASSARGQGNTGELFF. The CDR3 bases are TGTGCCAGCAGTGCGAGGGGACAGGGGAACACCGGGGAGCTGTTTTTT. The whole variable domain, filled in from reference TRBV25-1 and TRBJ2-2, reads EADIYQTPRYLVIGTGKKITLECSQTMGHDKMYWYQQDPGMELHLIHYSYGVNSTEKGDLSSESTVSRIRTEHFPLTLESARPSHTSQYLCASSARGQGNTGELFFGEGSRLTVL.

For the CDR3, the DNA is TGTGCCAGGACCGGGACAGGCTTATTCTCTGGAAACACCATATATTTT. Translated, it gives CARTGTGLFSGNTIYF. The chain is built from TRBV6-4 and TRBJ1-3, with 8 bases identical to TRBD1. CDR3 size: 16 residues. The ends lost 9 bases at V and 0 bases at J; junction bases unmatched: 10. The germline V gene has CDR1 MRHNA and CDR2 SNTAGT.

The CDR3 nucleotides read TGTGCCAGCAGTCCCTTCCCGGGACTAGCGGGGTCAATAGGGTCCTACGAGCAGTACTTC. It is translated as CASSPFPGLAGSIGSYEQYF. The chain combines TRBV6-6 with TRBJ2-7, with 13 bases that match TRBD2. Per the germline V gene, CDR1 is MNHNY and CDR2 is SVGAGI (reference sequence). The CDR3 length is 20 residues. Trimming at V came to 5 bases and at J to 1 base, leaving 17 bases not matched to a gene.

This rearrangement joins TRBV28 to TRBJ1-1; D is undetermined. V was trimmed by 4 bases and J by 0 bases, leaving 12 bases between them. This CDR3 is built from 15 residues. In germline, CDR1 is MDHEN, CDR2 SYDVKM. CDR3 sequence reads: CASSSRSIMNTEAFF. Written as DNA, the CDR3 is TGTGCCAGCAGTTCCAGAAGTATAATGAACACTGAAGCTTTCTTT.

The chain couples TRBV5-4 to TRBJ1-1; D is unresolved. The CDR3 spans 14 residues. Trimming removed 0 bases from V and 4 bases from J, with 10 bases in between. Germline CDR1 reads SGHNT; CDR2 reads YYREEE (reference sequence). The CDR3 coding sequence is TGTGCCAGCAGCTTGGGACTGGGCGGCACTGAAGCTTTCTTT. Amino acids: CASSLGLGGTEAFF.

V and J are TRBV5-1 and TRBJ2-7; D is perhaps TRBD2 (6 bases). V gave up 0 bases and J gave up 5 bases, with 12 bases separating them. CDR1 is SGHRS, CDR2 YFSETQ, per germline. The CDR3 loop spans 14 amino acids. CDR3 residues: CASSLVGGEDEQYF. CDR3 nucleotide sequence: TGCGCCAGCAGCTTGGTGGGCGGGGAGGACGAGCAGTACTTC.

The genes are TRBV6-5 and TRBJ2-3; D gene ambiguous. Germline V gene data show CDR1 as MNHEY and CDR2 as SVGAGI. The CDR3 loop spans 13 amino acids. Trimming pared 7 bases from V and 0 bases from J, leaving 8 bases between. CDR3: CASTQTSTDTQYF. The CDR3 coding sequence is TGTGCCAGCACCCAGACTAGCACAGATACGCAGTATTTT.

The rearrangement uses TRBV5-1 and TRBJ2-1; 16 bases line up with TRBD2. CDR1 is SGHRS and CDR2 is YFSETQ in the germline V gene. V was clipped by 4 bases and J by 0 bases; unmatched bases: 7. CDR3 length equals 19 residues. The CDR3 spells CASSAGLAGGPVSYNEQFF. CDR3 nucleotide sequence: TGCGCCAGCAGCGCGGGACTAGCGGGAGGGCCCGTCTCCTACAATGAGCAGTTCTTC.

CDR3 sequence reads: CASSFRPQETQYF. The CDR3 bases are TGTGCCAGCAGTTTTCGGCCACAAGAGACCCAGTACTTC. V and J are TRBV12-3 or TRBV12-4 and TRBJ2-5; D is uncertain. The CDR3 is made up of 13 amino acids. Trimming stripped 3 bases from V and 2 bases from J, with 7 bases between.

The J gene is TRBJ2-7, the V gene TRBV5-5; 9 bases are shared with TRBD2. Germline CDR1 is SGHKS and CDR2 is YYEKEE (reference sequence). CDR3 length: 15 residues. Germline trimming cut 0 bases from V and 8 bases from J; bases unmatched to any gene: 9. The DNA of the CDR3 is TGTGCCAGCAGCTTGGAGGCTAGCGGGGAGTCTAAGCAGTACTTC. This codes for CASSLEASGESKQYF.

V gene TRBV19 combines with J gene TRBJ1-5; D might be TRBD1 (5 bases). Trimming shortened V by 7 bases and J by 7 bases, and 14 bases separated the two germline ends. The CDR3 spans 13 residues. Germline-derived CDR1 and CDR2 are LNHDA and SQIVND (reference sequence). CDR3 sequence reads: CASTKGGGQPQHF. The CDR3 bases are TGTGCCAGTACCAAAGGCGGGGGGCAGCCCCAGCATTTT.

This chain joins TRBV7-8 and TRBJ1-2; 10 bases map to TRBD1. The length of the CDR3 is 14 residues. The ends lost 6 bases at V and 3 bases at J; junction bases unmatched: 4. Germline CDR1 is SGHVS and CDR2 is FQNEAQ. CDR3 region: CASSPTGGYYGYTF. CDR3 DNA: TGTGCCAGCAGTCCGACAGGGGGCTACTATGGCTACACCTTC.

In this sample, this clone is medium-sized. The chain couples TRBV18 to TRBJ1-3; D perhaps matches TRBD1 (5 bases). This CDR3 has 15 amino acids. V was trimmed by 1 base and J by 0 bases, leaving 7 bases between them. Germline assignment: CDR1 KGHSH and CDR2 LQKENI. The CDR3 sequence is CASSPQGPSGNTIYF. CDR3 DNA: TGTGCCAGCTCACCACAGGGGCCCTCTGGAAACACCATATATTTT.